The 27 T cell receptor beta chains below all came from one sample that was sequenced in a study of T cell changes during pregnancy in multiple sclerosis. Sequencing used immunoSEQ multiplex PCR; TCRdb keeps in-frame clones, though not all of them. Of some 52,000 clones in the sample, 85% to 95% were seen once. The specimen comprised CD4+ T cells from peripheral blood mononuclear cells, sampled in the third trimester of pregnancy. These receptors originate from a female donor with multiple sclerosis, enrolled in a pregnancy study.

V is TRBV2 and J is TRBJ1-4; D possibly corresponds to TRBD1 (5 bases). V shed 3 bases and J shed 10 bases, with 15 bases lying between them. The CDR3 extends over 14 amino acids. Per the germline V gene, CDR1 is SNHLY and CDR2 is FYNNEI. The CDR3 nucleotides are TGTGCCAGCAGTGAGGGGCAGGCAGTAGGAAAACTGTTTTTT. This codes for CASSEGQAVGKLFF.

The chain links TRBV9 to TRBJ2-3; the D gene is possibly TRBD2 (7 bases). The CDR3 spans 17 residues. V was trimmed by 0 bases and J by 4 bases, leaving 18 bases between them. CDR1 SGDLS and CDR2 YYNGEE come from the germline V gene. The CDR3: CASSVAWGGGRADTQYF. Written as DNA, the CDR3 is TGTGCCAGCAGCGTAGCTTGGGGGGGCGGACGGGCAGATACGCAGTATTTT.

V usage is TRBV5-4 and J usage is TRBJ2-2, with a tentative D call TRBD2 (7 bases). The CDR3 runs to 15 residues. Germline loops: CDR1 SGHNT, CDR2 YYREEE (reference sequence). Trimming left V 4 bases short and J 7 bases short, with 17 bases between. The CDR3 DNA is TGTGCCAGCAGCCCGGTAGGGGGGGGCCTCGGGGAGCTGTTTTTT. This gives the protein CASSPVGGGLGELFF.

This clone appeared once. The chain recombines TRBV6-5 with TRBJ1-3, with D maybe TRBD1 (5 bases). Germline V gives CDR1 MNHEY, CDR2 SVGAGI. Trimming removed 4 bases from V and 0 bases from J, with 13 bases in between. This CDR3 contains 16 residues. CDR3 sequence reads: CASSSQTEASGNTIYF. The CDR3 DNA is TGTGCCAGCAGTTCCCAGACAGAGGCCTCTGGAAACACCATATATTTT.

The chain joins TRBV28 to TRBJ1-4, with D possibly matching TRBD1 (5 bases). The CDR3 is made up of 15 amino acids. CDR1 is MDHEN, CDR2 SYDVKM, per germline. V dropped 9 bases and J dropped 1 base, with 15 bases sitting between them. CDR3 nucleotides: TGTGCCAGTGGGGGGTTAGGGCTAACTAATGAAAAACTGTTTTTT. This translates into CASGGLGLTNEKLFF. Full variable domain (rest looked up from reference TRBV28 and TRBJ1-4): DVKVTQSSRYLVKRTGEKVFLECVQDMDHENMFWYRQDPGLGLRLIYFSYDVKMKEKGDIPEGYSVSREKKERFSLILESASTNQTSMYLCASGGLGLTNEKLFFGSGTQLSVL.

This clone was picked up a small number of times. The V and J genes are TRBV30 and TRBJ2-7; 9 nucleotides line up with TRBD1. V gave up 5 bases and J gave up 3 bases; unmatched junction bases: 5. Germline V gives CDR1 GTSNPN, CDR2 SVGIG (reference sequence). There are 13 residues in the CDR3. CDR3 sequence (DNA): TGTGCCTGGGGGGGGACAGGGAGCTACGAGCAGTACTTC. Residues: CAWGGTGSYEQYF.

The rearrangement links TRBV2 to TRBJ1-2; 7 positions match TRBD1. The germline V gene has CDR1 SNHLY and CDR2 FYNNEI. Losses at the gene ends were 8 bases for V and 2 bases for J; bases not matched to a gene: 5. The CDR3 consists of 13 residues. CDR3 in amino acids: CASGLTGNYGYTF. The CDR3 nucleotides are TGTGCCAGCGGCCTGACAGGGAACTATGGCTACACCTTC. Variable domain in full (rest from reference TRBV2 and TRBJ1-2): EPEVTQTPSHQVTQMGQEVILRCVPISNHLYFYWYRQILGQKVEFLVSFYNNEISEKSEIFDDQFSVERPDGSNFTLKIRSTKLEDSAMYFCASGLTGNYGYTFGSGTRLTVV.

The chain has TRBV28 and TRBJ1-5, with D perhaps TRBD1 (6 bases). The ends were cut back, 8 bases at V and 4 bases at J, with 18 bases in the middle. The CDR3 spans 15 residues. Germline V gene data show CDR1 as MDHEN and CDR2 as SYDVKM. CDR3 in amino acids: CASLGTPRGNQPQHF. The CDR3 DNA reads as TGTGCCAGCCTCGGGACACCGCGGGGGAATCAGCCCCAGCATTTT.

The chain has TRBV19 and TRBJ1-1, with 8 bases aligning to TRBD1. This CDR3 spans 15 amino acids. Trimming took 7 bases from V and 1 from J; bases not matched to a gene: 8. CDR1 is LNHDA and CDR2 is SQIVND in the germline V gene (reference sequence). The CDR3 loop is CASIRTGIWNTEAFF. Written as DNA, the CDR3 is TGTGCCAGTATAAGGACAGGGATTTGGAACACTGAAGCTTTCTTT.

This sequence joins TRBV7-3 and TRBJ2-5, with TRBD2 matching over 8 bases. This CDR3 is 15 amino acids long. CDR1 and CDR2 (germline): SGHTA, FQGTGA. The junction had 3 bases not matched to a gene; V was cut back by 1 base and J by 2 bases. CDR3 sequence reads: CASSLSGGPQETQYF. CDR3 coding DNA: TGTGCCAGCAGCTTAAGCGGGGGGCCTCAAGAGACCCAGTACTTC.

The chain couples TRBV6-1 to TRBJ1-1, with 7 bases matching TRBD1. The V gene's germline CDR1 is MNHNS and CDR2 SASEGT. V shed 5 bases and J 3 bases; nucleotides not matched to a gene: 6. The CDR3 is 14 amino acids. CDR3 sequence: CASSLRGMHTEAFF. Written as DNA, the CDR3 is TGTGCCAGCAGTCTCAGGGGGATGCACACTGAAGCTTTCTTT.

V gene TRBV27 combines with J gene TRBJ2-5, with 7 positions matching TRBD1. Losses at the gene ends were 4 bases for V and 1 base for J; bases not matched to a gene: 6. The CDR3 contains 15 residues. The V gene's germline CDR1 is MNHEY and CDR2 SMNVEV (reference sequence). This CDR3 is CASSSRQGSQETQYF. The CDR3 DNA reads TGTGCCAGCAGTTCCCGACAGGGATCCCAAGAGACCCAGTACTTC.

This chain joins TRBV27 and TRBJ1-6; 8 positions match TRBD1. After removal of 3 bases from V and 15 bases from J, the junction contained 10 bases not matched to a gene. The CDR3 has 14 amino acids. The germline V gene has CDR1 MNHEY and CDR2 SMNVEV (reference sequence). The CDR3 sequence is CASSLGQVSTLLHF. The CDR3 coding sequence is TGTGCCAGCAGTTTGGGACAGGTCTCTACGCTCCTCCACTTT.

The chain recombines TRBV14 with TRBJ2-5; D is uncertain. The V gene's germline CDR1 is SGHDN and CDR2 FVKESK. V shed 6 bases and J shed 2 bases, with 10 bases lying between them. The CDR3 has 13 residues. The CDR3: CASSTRGQETQYF. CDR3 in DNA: TGTGCCAGCAGTACTCGCGGACAAGAGACCCAGTACTTC.

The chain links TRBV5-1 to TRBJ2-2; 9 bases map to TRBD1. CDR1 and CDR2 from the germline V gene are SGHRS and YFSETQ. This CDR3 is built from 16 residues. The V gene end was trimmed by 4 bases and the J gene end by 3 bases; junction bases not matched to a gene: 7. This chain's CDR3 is CASSRDRATYTGELFF. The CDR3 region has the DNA TGCGCCAGCAGCCGGGACAGGGCGACTTACACCGGGGAGCTGTTTTTT.

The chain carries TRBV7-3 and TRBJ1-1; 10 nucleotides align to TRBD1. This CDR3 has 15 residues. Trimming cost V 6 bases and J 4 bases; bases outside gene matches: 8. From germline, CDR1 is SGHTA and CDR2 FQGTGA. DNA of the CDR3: TGTGCCAGCAGTACGACAGGGGGCCGGGCCACTGAAGCTTTCTTT. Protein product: CASSTTGGRATEAFF.

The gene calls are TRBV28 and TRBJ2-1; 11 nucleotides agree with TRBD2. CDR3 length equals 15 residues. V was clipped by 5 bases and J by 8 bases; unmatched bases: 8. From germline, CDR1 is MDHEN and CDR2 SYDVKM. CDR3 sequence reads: CASSLAGGRDDEQFF. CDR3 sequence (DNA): TGTGCCAGCAGTCTAGCGGGAGGCAGGGACGATGAGCAGTTCTTC.

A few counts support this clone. In nucleotides, the CDR3 is TGTGCCAGCAGCCGCAGTCCAGTCTATGGCTACACCTTC. As protein: CASSRSPVYGYTF. The V gene is TRBV7-9, the J gene TRBJ1-2, with D hard to call. The CDR3 extends over 13 amino acids. Germline V gene sequence: CDR1 SEHNR, CDR2 FQNEAQ (reference sequence). V lost 5 bases to trimming and J lost 4 bases, with 11 bases between them.

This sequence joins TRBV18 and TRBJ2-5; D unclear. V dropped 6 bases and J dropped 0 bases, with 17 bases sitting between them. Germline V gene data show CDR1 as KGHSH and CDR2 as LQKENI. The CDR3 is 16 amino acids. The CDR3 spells CASSQTPPGYQETQYF. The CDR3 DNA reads TGTGCCAGCTCCCAAACTCCCCCGGGTTACCAAGAGACCCAGTACTTC.

The CDR3 loop is CASSRQGAREETQYF. CDR3 nucleotides: TGTGCCAGTAGTCGACAGGGGGCGAGAGAAGAGACCCAGTACTTC. The chain uses TRBV19 and TRBJ2-5; 10 nucleotides align to TRBD1. Germline V gives CDR1 LNHDA, CDR2 SQIVND (reference sequence). This CDR3 region has 15 residues. With 5 bases clipped from V and 3 bases from J, the junction kept 6 bases outside the gene matches.

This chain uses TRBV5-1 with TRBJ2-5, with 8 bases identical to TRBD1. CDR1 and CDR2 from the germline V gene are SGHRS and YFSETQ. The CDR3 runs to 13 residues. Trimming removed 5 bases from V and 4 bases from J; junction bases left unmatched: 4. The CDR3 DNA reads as TGCGCCAGCAGTTCGGACAGGGCAGAGACCCAGTACTTC. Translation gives CASSSDRAETQYF.

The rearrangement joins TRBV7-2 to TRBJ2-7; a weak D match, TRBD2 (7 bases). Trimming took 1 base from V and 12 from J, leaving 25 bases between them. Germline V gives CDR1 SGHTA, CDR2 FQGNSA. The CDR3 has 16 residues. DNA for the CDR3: TGTGCCAGCAGCTTAGGGACCTACCCTTGGCGGGGGCCTCTGTACTTC. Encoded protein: CASSLGTYPWRGPLYF.

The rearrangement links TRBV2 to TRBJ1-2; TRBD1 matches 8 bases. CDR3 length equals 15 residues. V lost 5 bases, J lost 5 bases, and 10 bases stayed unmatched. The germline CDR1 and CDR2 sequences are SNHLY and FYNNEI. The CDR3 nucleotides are TGTGCCAGCAGTAGACAGCAGGGGGCGCATTATGGCTACACCTTC. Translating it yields CASSRQQGAHYGYTF.

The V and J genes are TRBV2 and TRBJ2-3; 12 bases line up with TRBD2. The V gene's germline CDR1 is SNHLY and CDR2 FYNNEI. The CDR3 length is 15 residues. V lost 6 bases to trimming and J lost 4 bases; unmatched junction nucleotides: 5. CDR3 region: CASSSTSGSADTQYF. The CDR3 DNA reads TGTGCCAGCAGCTCGACTAGCGGGAGCGCAGATACGCAGTATTTT.

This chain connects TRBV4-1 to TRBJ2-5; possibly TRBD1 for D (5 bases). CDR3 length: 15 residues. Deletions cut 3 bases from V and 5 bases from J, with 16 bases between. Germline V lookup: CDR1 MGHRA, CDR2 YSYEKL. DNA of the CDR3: TGCGCCAGCAGCCATTTGGACCAAAAGGGGGAGACCCAGTACTTC. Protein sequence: CASSHLDQKGETQYF.

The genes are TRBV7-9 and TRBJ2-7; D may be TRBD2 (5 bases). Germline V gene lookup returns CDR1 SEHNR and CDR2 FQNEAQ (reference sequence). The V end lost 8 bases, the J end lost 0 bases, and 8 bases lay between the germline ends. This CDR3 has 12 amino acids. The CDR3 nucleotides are TGTGCCAGCGGAGGAAGCTCCTACGAGCAGTACTTC. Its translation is CASGGSSYEQYF. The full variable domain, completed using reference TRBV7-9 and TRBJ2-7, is DTGVSQNPRHKITKRGQNVTFRCDPISEHNRLYWYRQTLGQGPEFLTYFQNEAQLEKSRLLSDRFSAERPKGSFSTLEIQRTEQGDSAMYLCASGGSSYEQYFGPGTRLTVT.

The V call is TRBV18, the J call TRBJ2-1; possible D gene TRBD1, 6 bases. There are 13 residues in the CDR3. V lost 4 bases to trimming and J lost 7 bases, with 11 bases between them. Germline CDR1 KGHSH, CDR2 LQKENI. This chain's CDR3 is CASSLERGNEQFF. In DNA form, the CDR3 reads TGTGCCAGCTCACTCGAGAGGGGGAATGAGCAGTTCTTC. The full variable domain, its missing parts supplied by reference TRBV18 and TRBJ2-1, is NAGVMQNPRHLVRRRGQEARLRCSPMKGHSHVYWYRQLPEEGLKFMVYLQKENIIDESGMPKERFSAEFPKEGPSILRIQQVVRGDSAAYFCASSLERGNEQFFGPGTRLTVL.